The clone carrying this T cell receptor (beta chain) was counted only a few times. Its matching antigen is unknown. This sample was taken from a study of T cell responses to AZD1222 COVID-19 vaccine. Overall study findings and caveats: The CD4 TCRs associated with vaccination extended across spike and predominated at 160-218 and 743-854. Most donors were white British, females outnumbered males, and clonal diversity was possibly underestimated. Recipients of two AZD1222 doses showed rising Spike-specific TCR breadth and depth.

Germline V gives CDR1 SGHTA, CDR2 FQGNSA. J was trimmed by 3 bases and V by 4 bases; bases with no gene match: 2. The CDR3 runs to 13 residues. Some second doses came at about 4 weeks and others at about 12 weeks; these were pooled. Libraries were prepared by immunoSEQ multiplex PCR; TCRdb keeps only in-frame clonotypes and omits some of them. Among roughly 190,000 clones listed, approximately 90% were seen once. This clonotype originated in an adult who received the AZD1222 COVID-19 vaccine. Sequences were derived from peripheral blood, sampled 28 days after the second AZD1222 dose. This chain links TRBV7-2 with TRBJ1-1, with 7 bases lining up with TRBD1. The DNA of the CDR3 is TGTGCCAGCAGCTATCAGGGGGACACTGAAGCTTTCTTT. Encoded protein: CASSYQGDTEAFF.